The 2 T cell receptor beta chains presented below share a single source sample, sequenced in a study of CD8 T cells in ankylosing spondylitis. MiXCR, applied by TCRdb to the 5' RACE reads, yields one record per CDR3 protein. Among 250,000 or so distinct CDR3 sequences, more than 20% were seen once, and the ten largest hold around 0.58%. The specimen was blood, either unsorted or a sorted T cell fraction (not recorded which). The receptors here all came from a male donor with ankylosing spondylitis or in good health (not recorded which).

There are many counts of this clonotype. This sequence joins TRBV12-3 or TRBV12-4 and TRBJ2-1; D perhaps matches TRBD2 (6 bases). V was pared by 6 bases and J by 9 bases, with 21 bases between. The CDR3 is 15 residues long. The CDR3 region has the DNA TGTGCCAGCAGCCTTAGTGGGCAAGGGGAGGTTGAGCAGTTCTTC. It codes for CASSLSGQGEVEQFF.

This clonotype was counted ten times or more. This chain uses TRBV5-1 with TRBJ2-3; 14 bases map to TRBD2. This CDR3 comprises 14 residues. The V segment lost 4 bases and the J segment 10 bases; nucleotides outside the gene matches: 5. Germline V gene sequence: CDR1 SGHRS, CDR2 YFSETQ. Written as DNA, the CDR3 is TGCGCCAGCAGCCCGGGACTAGCGGGGGAATCGCAGTATTTT. Its translation: CASSPGLAGESQYF.